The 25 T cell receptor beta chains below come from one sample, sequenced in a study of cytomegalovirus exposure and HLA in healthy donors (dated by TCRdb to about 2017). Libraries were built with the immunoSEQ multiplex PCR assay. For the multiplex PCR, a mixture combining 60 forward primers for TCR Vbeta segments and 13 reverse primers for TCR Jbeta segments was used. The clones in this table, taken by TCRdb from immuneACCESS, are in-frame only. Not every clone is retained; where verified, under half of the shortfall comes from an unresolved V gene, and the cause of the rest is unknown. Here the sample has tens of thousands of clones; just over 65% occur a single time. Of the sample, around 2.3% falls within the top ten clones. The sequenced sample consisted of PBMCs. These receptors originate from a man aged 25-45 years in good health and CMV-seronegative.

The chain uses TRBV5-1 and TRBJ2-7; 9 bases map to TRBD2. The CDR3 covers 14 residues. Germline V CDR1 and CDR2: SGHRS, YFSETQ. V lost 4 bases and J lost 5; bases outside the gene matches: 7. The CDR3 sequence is CASSPRLAEDEQYF. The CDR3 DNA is TGCGCCAGCAGCCCGCGACTAGCGGAGGACGAGCAGTACTTC.

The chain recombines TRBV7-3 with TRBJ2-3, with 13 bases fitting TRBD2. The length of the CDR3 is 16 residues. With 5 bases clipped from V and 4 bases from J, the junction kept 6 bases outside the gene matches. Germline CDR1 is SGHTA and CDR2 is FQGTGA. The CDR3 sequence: CASSTRLAGGPDTQYF. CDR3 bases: TGTGCCAGCAGCACCCGACTAGCGGGAGGACCAGATACGCAGTATTTT.

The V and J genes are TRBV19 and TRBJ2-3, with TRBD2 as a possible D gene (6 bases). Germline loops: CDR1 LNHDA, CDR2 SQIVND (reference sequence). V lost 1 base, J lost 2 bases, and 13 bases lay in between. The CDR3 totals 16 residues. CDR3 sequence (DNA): TGTGCCAGTAGTATAGGTTGGCGGGGAAACACAGATACGCAGTATTTT. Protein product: CASSIGWRGNTDTQYF.

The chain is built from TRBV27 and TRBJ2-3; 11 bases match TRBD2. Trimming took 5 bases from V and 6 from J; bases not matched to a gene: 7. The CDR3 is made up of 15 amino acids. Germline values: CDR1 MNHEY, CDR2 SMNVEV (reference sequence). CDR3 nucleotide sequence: TGTGCCAGCAGTCTCACTAGCGGGAGCGGTGATACGCAGTATTTT. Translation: CASSLTSGSGDTQYF.

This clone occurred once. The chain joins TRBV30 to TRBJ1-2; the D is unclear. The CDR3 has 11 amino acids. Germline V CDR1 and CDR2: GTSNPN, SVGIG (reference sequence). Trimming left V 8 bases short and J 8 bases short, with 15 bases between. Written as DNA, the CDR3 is TGTGCCAAGCCTTCCGGGAACGGCTACACCTTC. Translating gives CAKPSGNGYTF.

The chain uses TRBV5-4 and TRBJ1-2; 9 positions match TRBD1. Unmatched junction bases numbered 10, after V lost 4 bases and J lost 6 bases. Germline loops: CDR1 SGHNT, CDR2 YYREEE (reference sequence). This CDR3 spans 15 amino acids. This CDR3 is CASSRTGGVGNGYTF. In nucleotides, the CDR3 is TGTGCCAGCAGCAGAACAGGGGGCGTTGGGAATGGCTACACCTTC. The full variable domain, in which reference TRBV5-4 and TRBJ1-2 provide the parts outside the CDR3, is ETGVTQSPTHLIKTRGQQVTLRCSSQSGHNTVSWYQQALGQGPQFIFQYYREEENGRGNFPPRFSGLQFPNYSSELNVNALELDDSALYLCASSRTGGVGNGYTFGSGTRLTVV.

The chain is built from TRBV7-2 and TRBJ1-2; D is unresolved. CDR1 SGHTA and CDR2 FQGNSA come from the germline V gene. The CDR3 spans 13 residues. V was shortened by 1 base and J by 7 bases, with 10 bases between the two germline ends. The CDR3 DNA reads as TGTGCCAGCAGCTTAGAGGGAGGCTTTGGCTACACCTTC. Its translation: CASSLEGGFGYTF.

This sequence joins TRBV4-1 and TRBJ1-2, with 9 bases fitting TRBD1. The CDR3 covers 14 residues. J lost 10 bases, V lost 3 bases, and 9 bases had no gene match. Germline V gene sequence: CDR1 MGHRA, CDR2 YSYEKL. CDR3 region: CASSHPGQGFAYTF. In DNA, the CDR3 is TGCGCCAGCAGCCACCCGGGACAGGGTTTTGCCTACACCTTC.

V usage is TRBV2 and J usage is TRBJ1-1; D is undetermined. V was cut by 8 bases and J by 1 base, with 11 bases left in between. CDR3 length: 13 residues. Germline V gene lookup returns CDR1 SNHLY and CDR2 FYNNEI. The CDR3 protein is CASFPGSNTEAFF. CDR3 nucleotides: TGTGCCAGCTTCCCGGGTTCGAACACTGAAGCTTTCTTT.

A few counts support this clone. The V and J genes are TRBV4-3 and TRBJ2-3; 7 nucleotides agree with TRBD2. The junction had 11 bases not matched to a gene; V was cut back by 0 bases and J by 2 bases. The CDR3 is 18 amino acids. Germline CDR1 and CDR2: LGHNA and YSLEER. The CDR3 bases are TGCGCCAGCAGCCAAGAAGTCCTTGAGGGAGGGGACACAGATACGCAGTATTTT. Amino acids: CASSQEVLEGGDTDTQYF.

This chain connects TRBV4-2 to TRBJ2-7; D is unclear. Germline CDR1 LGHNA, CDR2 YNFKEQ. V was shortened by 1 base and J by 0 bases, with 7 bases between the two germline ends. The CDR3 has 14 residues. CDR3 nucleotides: TGTGCCAGCAGCCAAGCGGGTCCCTCCTACGAGCAGTACTTC. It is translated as CASSQAGPSYEQYF.

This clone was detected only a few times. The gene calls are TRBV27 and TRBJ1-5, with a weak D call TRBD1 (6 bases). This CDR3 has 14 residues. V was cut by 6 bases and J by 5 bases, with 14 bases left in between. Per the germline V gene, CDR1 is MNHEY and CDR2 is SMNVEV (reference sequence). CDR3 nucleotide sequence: TGTGCCAGCAGGCTCCAGGGGTGGGATCAGCCCCAGCATTTT. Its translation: CASRLQGWDQPQHF.

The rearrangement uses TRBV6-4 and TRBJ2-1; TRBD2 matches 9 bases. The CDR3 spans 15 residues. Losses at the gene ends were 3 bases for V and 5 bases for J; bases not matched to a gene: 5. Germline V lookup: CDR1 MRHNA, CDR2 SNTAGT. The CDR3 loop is CASSDASGDNNEQFF. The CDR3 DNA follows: TGTGCCAGCAGTGATGCTAGCGGGGACAACAATGAGCAGTTCTTC.

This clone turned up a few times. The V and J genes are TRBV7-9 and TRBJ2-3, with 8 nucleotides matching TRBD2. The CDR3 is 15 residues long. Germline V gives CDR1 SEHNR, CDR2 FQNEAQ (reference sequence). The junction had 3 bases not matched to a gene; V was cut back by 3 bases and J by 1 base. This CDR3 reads CASSLPAGGTDTQYF. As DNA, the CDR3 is TGTGCCAGCAGCTTGCCAGCGGGGGGCACAGATACGCAGTATTTT.

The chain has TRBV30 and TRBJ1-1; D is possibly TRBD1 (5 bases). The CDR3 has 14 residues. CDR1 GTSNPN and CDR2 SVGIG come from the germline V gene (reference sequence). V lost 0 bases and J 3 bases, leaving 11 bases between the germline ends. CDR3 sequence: CAWSVLEGYTEAFF. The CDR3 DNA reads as TGTGCCTGGAGTGTACTGGAGGGGTACACTGAAGCTTTCTTT.

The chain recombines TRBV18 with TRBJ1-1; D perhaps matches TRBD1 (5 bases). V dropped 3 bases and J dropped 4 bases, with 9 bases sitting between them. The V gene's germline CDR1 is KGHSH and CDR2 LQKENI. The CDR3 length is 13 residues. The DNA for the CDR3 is TGTGCCAGCTCACCGGACATCCTCACTGAAGCTTTCTTT. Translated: CASSPDILTEAFF.

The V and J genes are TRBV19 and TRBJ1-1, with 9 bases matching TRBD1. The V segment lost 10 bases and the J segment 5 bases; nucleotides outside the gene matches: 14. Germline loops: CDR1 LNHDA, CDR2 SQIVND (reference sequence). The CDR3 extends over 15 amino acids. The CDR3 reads CATHQPGQGGTEAFF. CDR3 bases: TGTGCCACTCACCAACCGGGACAGGGCGGAACTGAAGCTTTCTTT.

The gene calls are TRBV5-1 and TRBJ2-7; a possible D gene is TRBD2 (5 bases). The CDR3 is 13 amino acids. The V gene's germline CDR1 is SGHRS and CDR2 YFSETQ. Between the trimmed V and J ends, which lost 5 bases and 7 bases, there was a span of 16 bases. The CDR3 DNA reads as TGCGCCAGCAGTCTTGCCTTCCGGACTGAGCAGTACTTC. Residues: CASSLAFRTEQYF.

The CDR3 spells CASTRDRGSVNYEQYF. The CDR3 bases are TGTGCCAGCACCCGGGACAGGGGTTCCGTAAACTACGAGCAGTACTTC. The chain uses TRBV7-8 and TRBJ2-7, with TRBD1 matching 10 bases. This CDR3 contains 16 residues. The germline gives CDR1 SGHVS, CDR2 FQNEAQ. Trimming removed 7 bases from V and 3 bases from J; junction bases left unmatched: 12.

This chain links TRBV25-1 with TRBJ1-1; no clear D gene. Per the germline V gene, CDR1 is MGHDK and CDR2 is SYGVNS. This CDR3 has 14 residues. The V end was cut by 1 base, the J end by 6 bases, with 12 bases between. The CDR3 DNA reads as TGTGCCAGCAGTGAATTGCGGCTTGGGTCTGAAGCTTTCTTT. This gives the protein CASSELRLGSEAFF.

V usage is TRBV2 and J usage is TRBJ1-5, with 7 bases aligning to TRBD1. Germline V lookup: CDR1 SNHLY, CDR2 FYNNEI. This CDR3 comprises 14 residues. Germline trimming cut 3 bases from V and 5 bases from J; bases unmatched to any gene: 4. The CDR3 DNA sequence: TGTGCCAGCAGTGACAGGGGGGTGCATCAGCCCCAGCATTTT. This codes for CASSDRGVHQPQHF.

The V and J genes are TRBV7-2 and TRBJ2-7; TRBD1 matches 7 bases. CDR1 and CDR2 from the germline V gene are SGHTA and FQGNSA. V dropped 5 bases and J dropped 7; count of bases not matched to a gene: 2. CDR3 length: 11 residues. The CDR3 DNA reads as TGTGCCAGCAGCCCAGGGGGAGAGCAGTACTTC. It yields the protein CASSPGGEQYF.

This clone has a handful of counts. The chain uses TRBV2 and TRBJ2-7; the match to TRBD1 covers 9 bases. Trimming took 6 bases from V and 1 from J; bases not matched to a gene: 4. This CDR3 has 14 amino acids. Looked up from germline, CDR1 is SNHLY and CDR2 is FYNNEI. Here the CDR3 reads CASRPGQGSYEQYF. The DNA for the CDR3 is TGTGCCAGCAGACCGGGACAGGGTTCCTACGAGCAGTACTTC.

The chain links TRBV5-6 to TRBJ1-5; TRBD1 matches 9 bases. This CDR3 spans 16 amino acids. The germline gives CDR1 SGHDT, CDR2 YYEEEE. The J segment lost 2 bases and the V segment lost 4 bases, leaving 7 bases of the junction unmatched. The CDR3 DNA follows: TGTGCCAGCAGCCGAATACAGGGGGCAGGCAATCAGCCCCAGCATTTT. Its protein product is CASSRIQGAGNQPQHF.

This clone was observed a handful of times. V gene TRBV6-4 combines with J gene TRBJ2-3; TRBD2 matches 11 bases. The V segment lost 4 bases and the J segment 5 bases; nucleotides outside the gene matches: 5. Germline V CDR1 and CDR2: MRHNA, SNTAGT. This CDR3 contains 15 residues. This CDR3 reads CASSGTSGSGDTQYF. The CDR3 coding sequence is TGTGCCAGCAGTGGAACTAGCGGGAGTGGAGATACGCAGTATTTT.